This is a list of T cell receptor beta chains from one sample in a study of blood T cell repertoires in COVID-19. The repertoire was sequenced with immunoSEQ multiplex PCR; TCRdb's copy has only in-frame clones and lacks some. In the table there are about 220,000 clones, 83% of which are singletons. Sequences were obtained from PBMCs or T cells enriched from blood (not recorded which). These receptor sequences come from a woman aged 50 to 65 who had been exposed to COVID-19. Each CDR3 is given with its conserved first and last residue. D genes are given only for firm matches. Clone size is given for some rows only: seen once, a few or many times, or a class if the clone is expanded.

TRBD1	TRBJ2-5	once	TRBV12-3/TRBV12-4	CASGARGQSAQYF	TGTGCCAGCGGGGCCAGGGGGCAGTCGGCCCAGTACTTC
.	TRBJ1-6	.	TRBV7-2	CASSLAPSNSPLHF	TGTGCCAGCAGCTTAGCGCCCAGTAATTCACCCCTCCACTTT
.	TRBJ1-6	once	TRBV7-6	CASSLGTDYNSPLHF	TGTGCCAGCAGCTTAGGGACAGATTATAATTCACCCCTCCACTTT
.	TRBJ2-7	.	TRBV7-2	CASSNRLAQYF	TGTGCCAGCAGCAACCGACTCGCGCAGTACTTC
TRBD1	TRBJ2-3	.	TRBV5-6	CASSINRGSTDTQYF	TGTGCCAGCAGCATAAACAGGGGGAGCACAGATACGCAGTATTTT
.	TRBJ2-1	.	TRBV2	CASRGFFLDSKYNEQFF	TGTGCCAGCAGGGGGTTTTTCCTGGACAGTAAATACAATGAGCAGTTCTTC
TRBD1	TRBJ1-3	once	TRBV28	CASSFGGGRNTIYF	TGTGCCAGCAGTTTCGGAGGGGGCAGAAACACCATATATTTT
.	TRBJ1-1	few	TRBV29-1	CSVLQGEAFF	TGCAGCGTCCTACAGGGTGAAGCTTTCTTT
.	TRBJ2-1	.	TRBV19	CASSISSRGASYNEQFF	TGTGCCAGTAGTATTTCTTCTCGGGGGGCCTCCTACAATGAGCAGTTCTTC
TRBD1	TRBJ1-1	once	TRBV10-2	CASSDSGQGRTEAFF	TGCGCCAGCAGTGACTCGGGACAGGGGAGAACTGAAGCTTTCTTT
TRBD1	TRBJ1-1	.	TRBV12-3/TRBV12-4	CASRLQGDTEAFF	TGTGCCAGCCGTTTACAGGGGGACACTGAAGCTTTCTTT
TRBD1	TRBJ1-4	.	TRBV28	CASSEQGATNEKLFF	TGTGCCAGCAGTGAGCAGGGGGCAACTAATGAAAAACTGTTTTTT
TRBD1	TRBJ1-3	.	TRBV5-6	CASSLDRAPGNTIYF	TGTGCCAGCAGCCTCGACAGGGCTCCTGGAAACACCATATATTTT
.	TRBJ1-1	.	TRBV5-1	CASSLDRLRAFF	TGCGCCAGCAGCTTGGATCGGTTGAGAGCTTTCTTT
TRBD2	TRBJ2-3	.	TRBV5-1	CASSLDTSADTQYF	TGCGCCAGCAGCTTGGATACTAGCGCAGATACGCAGTATTTT
TRBD1	TRBJ1-2	.	TRBV6-6	CASSPPGQGDYGYTF	TGTGCCAGCAGTCCTCCGGGACAGGGGGACTATGGCTACACCTTC
.	TRBJ2-5	.	TRBV7-2	CASSSPGVVAKTQYF	TGTGCCAGCAGCTCCCCGGGAGTGGTGGCGAAGACCCAGTACTTC
.	TRBJ2-2	once	TRBV2	CASKELTNTGELFF	TGTGCCAGCAAAGAACTTACGAACACCGGGGAGCTGTTTTTT
.	TRBJ2-1	.	TRBV7-6	CASSSSPGEHTLSYNEQFF	TGTGCCAGCAGTTCCTCGCCGGGGGAACACACCCTCTCCTACAATGAGCAGTTCTTC
.	TRBJ2-3	.	TRBV6-5	CASSPLLGVSDTQYF	TGTGCCAGCAGCCCGCTGCTGGGCGTATCAGATACGCAGTATTTT
.	TRBJ1-4	once	TRBV6-5	CATRHVNEKLFF	TGTGCCACCCGACATGTTAATGAAAAACTGTTTTTT
TRBD2	TRBJ2-1	.	TRBV20-1	CSASPSGGRGDEQFF	TGCAGTGCTAGTCCGAGCGGGGGCCGAGGGGATGAGCAGTTCTTC
.	TRBJ2-1	.	TRBV6-1	CASSESQGHPYNEQFF	TGTGCCAGCAGTGAATCCCAGGGACATCCCTACAATGAGCAGTTCTTC
.	TRBJ1-1	.	TRBV3-1/TRBV3-2	CASSPGRATEAFF	TGTGCCAGCAGCCCTGGGAGGGCCACTGAAGCTTTCTTT
TRBD2	TRBJ2-2	.	TRBV5-6	CASSPKGGANTGELFF	TGTGCCAGCAGCCCCAAGGGAGGGGCAAACACCGGGGAGCTGTTTTTT
TRBD1	TRBJ1-1	.	TRBV4-3	CASSQDNPPRQGRIGVNTEAFF	TGCGCCAGCAGCCAAGATAACCCTCCTAGACAGGGGAGGATCGGTGTGAACACTGAAGCTTTCTTT
TRBD1	TRBJ1-2	.	TRBV30	CACPYRQGVGYTF	TGTGCCTGCCCTTACCGACAGGGGGTCGGCTACACCTTC
TRBD2	TRBJ2-1	.	TRBV11-3	CASSSAGGDEQFF	TGTGCCAGCAGCTCTGCTGGGGGGGATGAGCAGTTCTTC
TRBD2	TRBJ2-1	.	TRBV24-1	CATSEPISGVRFF	TGTGCCACCAGTGAACCCATTAGCGGGGTCCGTTTCTTC
.	TRBJ1-1	.	TRBV28	CASSPTGWGTEAFF	TGTGCCAGCAGTCCCACAGGGTGGGGCACTGAAGCTTTCTTT
TRBD2	TRBJ2-2	.	TRBV19	CASSILSGGAGSTGELFF	TGTGCCAGTAGTATACTTAGCGGGGGGGCCGGTAGCACCGGGGAGCTGTTTTTT
TRBD1	TRBJ2-7	.	TRBV11-2	CASSTGTGVYEQYF	TGTGCCAGCAGCACCGGGACAGGCGTATACGAGCAGTACTTC
TRBD2	TRBJ2-7	.	TRBV5-5	CASSRGGDVLSSYEQYF	TGTGCCAGCAGCCGTGGGGGGGACGTCTTGAGCTCCTACGAGCAGTACTTC
TRBD2	TRBJ2-3	.	TRBV13	CASSTGTISTDTQYF	TGTGCCAGCAGCACCGGGACTATAAGCACAGATACGCAGTATTTT
.	TRBJ1-2	.	TRBV6-5	CASSRDWAGGYTF	TGTGCCAGCAGTCGGGATTGGGCCGGGGGCTACACCTTC
.	TRBJ2-4	.	TRBV2	CASVVYPGNIQYF	TGTGCCAGCGTTGTTTATCCGGGGAACATTCAGTACTTC
TRBD2	TRBJ2-3	few	TRBV6-2/TRBV6-3	CASSQAGGRQYF	TGTGCCAGCAGCCAAGCGGGGGGGCGGCAGTATTTT
TRBD1	TRBJ2-7	.	TRBV3-1/TRBV3-2	CASSRGNRGEQYF	TGTGCCAGCAGCCGGGGGAACAGGGGGGAGCAGTACTTC
.	TRBJ2-2	.	TRBV18	CASSPRDNTGELFF	TGTGCCAGCTCACCCAGGGATAACACCGGGGAGCTGTTTTTT
TRBD1	TRBJ1-2	.	TRBV7-9	CASSPGGADGYTF	TGTGCCAGCAGCCCAGGGGGCGCAGATGGCTACACCTTC
.	TRBJ1-1	.	TRBV7-9	CASSLVGQGNTEAFF	TGTGCCAGCAGCTTAGTTGGTCAGGGGAACACTGAAGCTTTCTTT
TRBD1	TRBJ1-1	.	TRBV6-5	CATDRGLGTEAFF	TGTGCCACGGACAGGGGGCTGGGCACTGAAGCTTTCTTT
.	TRBJ2-3	few	TRBV15	CATTTGGSGTDTQYF	TGTGCCACCACCACCGGGGGAAGCGGCACAGATACGCAGTATTTT
TRBD2	TRBJ2-3	once	TRBV2	CASSDSGTSGGLNTQYF	TGTGCCAGCAGTGATTCGGGGACTAGCGGGGGGTTGAATACGCAGTATTTT
.	TRBJ1-2	.	TRBV28	CASTLGGGRGYTF	TGTGCCAGCACCCTAGGGGGGGGACGGGGCTACACCTTC
TRBD2	TRBJ2-5	.	TRBV10-3	CAISPAGPQETQYF	TGTGCCATCAGTCCAGCGGGGCCCCAAGAGACCCAGTACTTC
.	TRBJ2-1	.	TRBV19	CASTQQDVTWLHEQFF	TGTGCCAGTACCCAACAGGATGTAACTTGGCTCCATGAGCAGTTCTTC
.	TRBJ2-1	.	TRBV19	CASSIAAGSGSYNEQFF	TGTGCCAGTAGTATAGCTGCGGGATCAGGCTCCTACAATGAGCAGTTCTTC
TRBD1	TRBJ2-2	.	TRBV4-1	CASSQEFLQGAGTGELFF	TGCGCCAGCAGCCAAGAATTTCTACAGGGGGCGGGCACCGGGGAGCTGTTTTTT
.	TRBJ2-2	.	TRBV6-5	CATFLVRVRTGELFF	TGTGCCACCTTTTTGGTCAGGGTTCGCACCGGGGAGCTGTTTTTT
.	TRBJ1-3	.	TRBV15	CATSRGQAPGNTIYF	TGTGCCACCAGCAGAGGGCAGGCCCCTGGAAACACCATATATTTT
.	TRBJ2-2	.	TRBV7-6	CASSLLGSGELFF	TGTGCCAGCAGCTTACTCGGGTCCGGGGAGCTGTTTTTT
TRBD1	TRBJ1-1	.	TRBV25-1	CASHGPGQGEAFF	TGTGCCAGCCATGGTCCGGGACAGGGTGAAGCTTTCTTT
.	TRBJ1-2	.	TRBV7-9	CASSLGGAANYGYTF	TGTGCCAGCAGCTTAGGTGGGGCAGCTAACTATGGCTACACCTTC
.	TRBJ1-3	.	TRBV30	CACAGVSGNTIYF	TGTGCCTGCGCGGGAGTTTCTGGAAACACCATATATTTT
.	TRBJ1-2	.	TRBV12-3/TRBV12-4	CASRATGIPGYTF	TGTGCCAGCAGGGCAACAGGGATTCCTGGCTACACCTTC
.	TRBJ1-2	.	TRBV28	CASSLSGQGYGYTF	TGTGCCAGCAGTTTATCGGGCCAGGGCTATGGCTACACCTTC
TRBD1	TRBJ1-2	.	TRBV5-1	CASSTDRGNGYTF	TGCGCCAGCAGCACAGACAGGGGCAATGGCTACACCTTC
TRBD1	TRBJ2-4	.	TRBV15	CATSPRGTGYSIQYF	TGTGCCACCAGCCCTAGGGGGACAGGGTATAGCATTCAGTACTTC